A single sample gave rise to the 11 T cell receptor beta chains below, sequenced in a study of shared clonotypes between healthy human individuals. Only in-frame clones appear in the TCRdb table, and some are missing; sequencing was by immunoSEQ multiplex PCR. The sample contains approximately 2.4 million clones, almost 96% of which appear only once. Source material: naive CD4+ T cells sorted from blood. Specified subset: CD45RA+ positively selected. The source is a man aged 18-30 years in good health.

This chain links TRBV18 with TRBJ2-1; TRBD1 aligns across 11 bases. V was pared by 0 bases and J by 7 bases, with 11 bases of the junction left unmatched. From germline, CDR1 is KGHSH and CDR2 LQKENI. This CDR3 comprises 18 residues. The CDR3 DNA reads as TGTGCCAGCTCACCACCGGGACAGGGGGTGTCTAAGAGAAATGAGCAGTTCTTC. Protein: CASSPPGQGVSKRNEQFF.

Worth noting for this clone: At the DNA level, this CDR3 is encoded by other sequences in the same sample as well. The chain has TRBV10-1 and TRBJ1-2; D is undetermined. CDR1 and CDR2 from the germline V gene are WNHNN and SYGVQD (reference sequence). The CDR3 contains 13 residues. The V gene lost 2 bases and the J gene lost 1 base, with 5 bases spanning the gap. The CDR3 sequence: CASSEGHNYGYTF. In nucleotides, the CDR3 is TGCGCCAGCAGTGAGGGCCATAACTATGGCTACACCTTC.

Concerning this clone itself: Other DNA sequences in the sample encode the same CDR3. CDR3: CASSPPGAGTGELFF. The CDR3 DNA follows: TGTGCCAGCTCACCTCCGGGGGCCGGCACCGGGGAGCTGTTTTTT. The chain links TRBV18 to TRBJ2-2; perhaps D is TRBD1 or TRBD2 (6 bases each). CDR1 KGHSH and CDR2 LQKENI come from the germline V gene. The V end was cut by 3 bases, the J end by 4 bases, with 12 bases between. This CDR3 region has 15 residues.

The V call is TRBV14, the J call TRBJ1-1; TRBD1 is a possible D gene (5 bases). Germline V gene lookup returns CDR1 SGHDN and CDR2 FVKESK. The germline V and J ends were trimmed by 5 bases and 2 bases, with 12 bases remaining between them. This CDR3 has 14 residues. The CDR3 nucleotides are TGTGCCAGCAGCGGCCGGGGCCGAAACACTGAAGCTTTCTTT. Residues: CASSGRGRNTEAFF.

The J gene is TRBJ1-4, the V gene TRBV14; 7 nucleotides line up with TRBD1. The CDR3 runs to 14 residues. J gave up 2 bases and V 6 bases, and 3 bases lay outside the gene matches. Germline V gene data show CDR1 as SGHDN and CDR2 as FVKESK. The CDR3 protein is CASRQGQTNEKLFF. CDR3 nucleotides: TGTGCCAGCAGACAGGGACAGACTAATGAAAAACTGTTTTTT.

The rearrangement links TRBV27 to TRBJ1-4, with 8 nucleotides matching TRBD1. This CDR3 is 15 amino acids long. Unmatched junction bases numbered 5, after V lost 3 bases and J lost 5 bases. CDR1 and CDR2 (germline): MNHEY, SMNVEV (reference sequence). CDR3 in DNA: TGTGCCAGCAGTTTCTCAGGGGGCCGGAATGAAAAACTGTTTTTT. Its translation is CASSFSGGRNEKLFF. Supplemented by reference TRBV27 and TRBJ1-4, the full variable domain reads EAQVTQNPRYLITVTGKKLTVTCSQNMNHEYMSWYRQDPGLGLRQIYYSMNVEVTDKGDVPEGYKVSRKEKRNFPLILESPSPNQTSLYFCASSFSGGRNEKLFFGSGTQLSVL.

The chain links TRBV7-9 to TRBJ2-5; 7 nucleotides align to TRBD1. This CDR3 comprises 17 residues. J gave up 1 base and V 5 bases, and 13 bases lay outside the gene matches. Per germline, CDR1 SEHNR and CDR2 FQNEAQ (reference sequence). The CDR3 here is CASSTDISGTAQETQYF. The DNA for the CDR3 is TGTGCCAGCAGCACCGATATCTCCGGGACAGCCCAAGAGACCCAGTACTTC. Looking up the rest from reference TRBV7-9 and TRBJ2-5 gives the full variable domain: DTGVSQNPRHKITKRGQNVTFRCDPISEHNRLYWYRQTLGQGPEFLTYFQNEAQLEKSRLLSDRFSAERPKGSFSTLEIQRTEQGDSAMYLCASSTDISGTAQETQYFGPGTRLLVL.

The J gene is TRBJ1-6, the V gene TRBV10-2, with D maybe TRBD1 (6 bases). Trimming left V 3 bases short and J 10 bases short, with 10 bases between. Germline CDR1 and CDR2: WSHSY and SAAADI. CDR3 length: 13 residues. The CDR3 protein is CASSEQGGSPLHF. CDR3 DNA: TGCGCCAGCAGTGAACAGGGAGGGTCACCCCTCCACTTT.

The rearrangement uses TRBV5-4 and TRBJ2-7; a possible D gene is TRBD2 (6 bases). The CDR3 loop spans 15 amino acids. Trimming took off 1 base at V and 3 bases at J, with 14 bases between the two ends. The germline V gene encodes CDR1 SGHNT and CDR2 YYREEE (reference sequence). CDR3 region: CASSLREFILYEQYF. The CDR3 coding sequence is TGTGCCAGCAGCTTGCGGGAGTTCATACTCTACGAGCAGTACTTC.

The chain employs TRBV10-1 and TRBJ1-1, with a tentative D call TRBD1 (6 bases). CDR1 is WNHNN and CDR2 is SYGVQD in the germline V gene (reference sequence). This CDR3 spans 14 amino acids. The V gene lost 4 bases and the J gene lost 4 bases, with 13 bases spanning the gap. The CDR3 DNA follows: TGCGCCAGCAGTGTCGGGGGGCAGGGCACTGAAGCTTTCTTT. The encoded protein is CASSVGGQGTEAFF.

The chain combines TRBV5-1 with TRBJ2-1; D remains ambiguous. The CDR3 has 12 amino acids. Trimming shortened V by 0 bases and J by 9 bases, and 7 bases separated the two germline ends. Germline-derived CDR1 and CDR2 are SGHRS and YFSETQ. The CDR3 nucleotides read TGCGCCAGCAGCTTGGATTTACCTGAGCAGTTCTTC. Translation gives CASSLDLPEQFF. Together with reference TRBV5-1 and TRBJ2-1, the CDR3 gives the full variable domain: KAGVTQTPRYLIKTRGQQVTLSCSPISGHRSVSWYQQTPGQGLQFLFEYFSETQRNKGNFPGRFSGRQFSNSRSEMNVSTLELGDSALYLCASSLDLPEQFFGPGTRLTVL.